This entry lists 14 T cell receptor beta chains sequenced from one sample in a study of T cell changes during pregnancy in multiple sclerosis. The method was immunoSEQ multiplex PCR; TCRdb's version includes in-frame clones alone and lacks a portion of them. The table includes roughly 48,000 clones, about 92% detected once. Here the sequenced sample was CD4+ T cells from peripheral blood mononuclear cells, taken in the third trimester of pregnancy. The receptors come from a female donor with multiple sclerosis, enrolled in a pregnancy study.

The chain links TRBV30 to TRBJ1-4; a weak D match, TRBD1 (5 bases). V shed 3 bases and J shed 7 bases, with 9 bases lying between them. Germline V CDR1 and CDR2: GTSNPN, SVGIG (reference sequence). This CDR3 contains 12 residues. Here the CDR3 reads CAWRGGSEKLFF. CDR3 in DNA: TGTGCCTGGAGGGGGGGTAGTGAAAAACTGTTTTTT.

This chain connects TRBV7-2 to TRBJ1-1, with D uncertain. V gave up 1 base and J gave up 4 bases, with 16 bases separating them. Germline CDR1 SGHTA, CDR2 FQGNSA. This CDR3 contains 16 residues. CDR3 sequence (DNA): TGTGCCAGCAGCTTAGGGAAGAGACTCTCGCCCACTGAAGCTTTCTTT. Translated, it gives CASSLGKRLSPTEAFF. The entire variable domain, with the rest obtained from reference TRBV7-2 and TRBJ1-1, is as follows: GAGVSQSPSNKVTEKGKDVELRCDPISGHTALYWYRQSLGQGLEFLIYFQGNSAPDKSGLPSDRFSAERTGGSVSTLTIQRTQQEDSAVYLCASSLGKRLSPTEAFFGQGTRLTVV.

This chain connects TRBV6-1 to TRBJ2-1, with D maybe TRBD2 (6 bases). V lost 0 bases to trimming and J lost 3 bases, with 9 bases between them. CDR1 is MNHNS, CDR2 SASEGT, per germline. The CDR3 spans 15 residues. CDR3: CASSEADGGYNEQFF. The CDR3 DNA is TGTGCCAGCAGTGAAGCGGACGGGGGCTACAATGAGCAGTTCTTC.

The V and J genes are TRBV5-5 and TRBJ1-2; 12 bases agree with TRBD1. Germline V gives CDR1 SGHKS, CDR2 YYEKEE (reference sequence). This CDR3 has 14 amino acids. The V gene end was trimmed by 4 bases and the J gene end by 6 bases; junction bases not matched to a gene: 4. The CDR3 region has the DNA TGTGCCAGCAGCCGGGGACAGGGGGCTAATGGCTACACCTTC. This codes for CASSRGQGANGYTF.

The chain is built from TRBV7-2 and TRBJ2-1; 11 bases align to TRBD2. The J segment lost 10 bases and the V segment lost 5 bases, leaving 7 bases of the junction unmatched. In germline, CDR1 is SGHTA, CDR2 FQGNSA. The CDR3 is 14 residues long. The CDR3: CASSTTTSGGEQFF. The CDR3 DNA is TGTGCCAGCAGCACCACTACTAGCGGGGGAGAGCAGTTCTTC.

The J gene is TRBJ2-4, the V gene TRBV5-1; possibly TRBD2 for D (5 bases). This CDR3 spans 15 amino acids. The germline V and J ends were trimmed by 0 bases and 6 bases, with 13 bases remaining between them. Germline assignment: CDR1 SGHRS and CDR2 YFSETQ. CDR3 DNA: TGCGCCAGCAGCTTGGTACCGGGAATCGGAAACATTCAGTACTTC. Its protein is CASSLVPGIGNIQYF.

This chain connects TRBV7-9 to TRBJ2-1; D unclear. Germline V gene lookup returns CDR1 SEHNR and CDR2 FQNEAQ (reference sequence). The CDR3 is made up of 13 amino acids. V was trimmed by 5 bases and J by 7 bases, leaving 12 bases between them. Written as DNA, the CDR3 is TGTGCCAGCAGCCCTAATTCCGGGAATGAGCAGTTCTTC. This translates into CASSPNSGNEQFF.

This chain links TRBV11-2 with TRBJ1-3; 7 bases are a match to TRBD1. V lost 4 bases and J lost 3; bases outside the gene matches: 6. The CDR3 contains 15 residues. Germline V gene lookup returns CDR1 SGHAT and CDR2 FQNNGV. This CDR3 reads CASSSYRGLGNTIYF. The CDR3, as DNA: TGTGCCAGCAGCTCTTACAGGGGACTTGGAAACACCATATATTTT. Complete variable domain (other parts from reference TRBV11-2 and TRBJ1-3): EAGVAQSPRYKIIEKRQSVAFWCNPISGHATLYWYQQILGQGPKLLIQFQNNGVVDDSQLPKDRFSAERLKGVDSTLKIQPAKLEDSAVYLCASSSYRGLGNTIYFGEGSWLTVV.

The V gene is TRBV2, the J gene TRBJ1-4; D is uncertain. V lost 8 bases to trimming and J lost 7 bases, with 11 bases between them. The CDR3 is made up of 12 amino acids. Looked up from germline, CDR1 is SNHLY and CDR2 is FYNNEI. The CDR3 reads CASRQRVEKLFF. CDR3 sequence (DNA): TGTGCCAGCCGTCAGAGGGTTGAAAAACTGTTTTTT. The full variable domain, with the rest looked up from reference TRBV2 and TRBJ1-4, is EPEVTQTPSHQVTQMGQEVILRCVPISNHLYFYWYRQILGQKVEFLVSFYNNEISEKSEIFDDQFSVERPDGSNFTLKIRSTKLEDSAMYFCASRQRVEKLFFGSGTQLSVL.

This rearrangement joins TRBV5-6 to TRBJ2-1; tentatively, D is TRBD1 (5 bases). Trimming cost V 3 bases and J 6 bases, with 10 bases left between them. Germline CDR1 reads SGHDT; CDR2 reads YYEEEE. There are 13 residues in the CDR3. The DNA of the CDR3 is TGTGCCAGCAGCTATTCTAGGGGCAATGAGCAGTTCTTC. This sequence encodes CASSYSRGNEQFF.

In this sample, this clone turned up once. The chain couples TRBV6-5 to TRBJ1-4; D is ambiguous. V was pared by 3 bases and J by 3 bases, with 14 bases between. The CDR3 contains 16 residues. Germline assignment: CDR1 MNHEY and CDR2 SVGAGI. The DNA for the CDR3 is TGTGCCAGCAGTTATTGGAGGGCGCAAGCTAATGAAAAACTGTTTTTT. Translated: CASSYWRAQANEKLFF.

This chain connects TRBV18 to TRBJ2-7, with D perhaps TRBD2 (6 bases). The CDR3 covers 14 residues. The germline V gene has CDR1 KGHSH and CDR2 LQKENI. V was clipped by 3 bases and J by 5 bases, with 14 bases between them. Here the CDR3 reads CASSPDGGRNEQYF. For the CDR3, the DNA is TGTGCCAGCTCACCGGACGGGGGTAGGAACGAGCAGTACTTC.

J is TRBJ2-3 and V is TRBV11-2, with 7 bases aligning to TRBD2. Germline V gives CDR1 SGHAT, CDR2 FQNNGV. With V trimmed by 5 bases and J by 2 bases, 10 bases remained unmatched. The CDR3 is made up of 16 amino acids. DNA for the CDR3: TGTGCCAGCAGCCCAGCTGGGCGGGGGAACACAGATACGCAGTATTTT. It translates to CASSPAGRGNTDTQYF.

The sample holds a few counts of this clone. This chain uses TRBV18 with TRBJ1-1, with D uncertain. Germline CDR1 reads KGHSH; CDR2 reads LQKENI. Trimming pared 4 bases from V and 4 bases from J, leaving 10 bases between. CDR3 length: 13 residues. The CDR3 DNA is TGTGCCAGCTCACGAGCGGAGGGCACTGAAGCTTTCTTT. Protein product: CASSRAEGTEAFF.